This T cell receptor (beta chain) was identified during a study of control samples from healthy donors and cancer patients. Looked up from germline, CDR1 is PRHDT and CDR2 is FYEKMQ (reference sequence). CDR3 length equals 14 residues. Produced via immunoSEQ multiplex PCR; TCRdb's table is partial and in-frame only. The sample carries about 95,000 clones, less than 90% recorded once. In the case of this clone: The junction differs from germline at one of its ends, possibly a read error.

Sequencing was done on a sample of blood. This clonotype originated in a woman in her 70s in good health. This chain joins TRBV13 and TRBJ1-3; D is unclear. CDR3 amino acids: CASSIREAGNTIYF. The DNA for the CDR3 is TGTGCCAGCAGCATCCGGGAGGCTGGGAACACCATATATTTT.